This TCR beta chain appears in the sequencing data of a study of naive and memory T cell subsets. Study results and caveats: A clonotype means one alpha or beta sequence, not an alpha/beta pair. There was no ground truth to check naive and memory subset results.

After the first PCR, alpha and beta chain libraries were processed separately. An equimolar mix of two oligonucleotides served as the beta constant-region primer for TRBC1 and TRBC2. Ligated cDNA was amplified by four rounds of PCR with nested alpha and beta constant-region primers and SP2. An oligonucleotide with the SP2 primer and a 12-nucleotide UMI was ligated to the cDNA 3' end. Each CDR3 protein gets one entry after TCRdb re-called the UMI-ligation and nested PCR reads with MiXCR. This table holds about 120,000 distinct CDR3 sequences, 35% to 40% found once. Regarding this clonotype: What it binds is unknown.

The CDR3 runs 16 residues. CDR1 and CDR2 from the germline V gene are MDHEN and SYDVKM. J lost 5 bases, V lost 6 bases, and 12 bases had no gene match. The chain couples TRBV28 to TRBJ2-7; 11 bases agree with TRBD2. The specimen was central memory CD4+ T cells from blood. The sequence derives from a human donor in good health. The CDR3 spells CASRPTSGRWSHEQYF. In DNA, the CDR3 is TGTGCCAGCAGACCAACTAGCGGGAGATGGTCGCACGAGCAGTACTTC.